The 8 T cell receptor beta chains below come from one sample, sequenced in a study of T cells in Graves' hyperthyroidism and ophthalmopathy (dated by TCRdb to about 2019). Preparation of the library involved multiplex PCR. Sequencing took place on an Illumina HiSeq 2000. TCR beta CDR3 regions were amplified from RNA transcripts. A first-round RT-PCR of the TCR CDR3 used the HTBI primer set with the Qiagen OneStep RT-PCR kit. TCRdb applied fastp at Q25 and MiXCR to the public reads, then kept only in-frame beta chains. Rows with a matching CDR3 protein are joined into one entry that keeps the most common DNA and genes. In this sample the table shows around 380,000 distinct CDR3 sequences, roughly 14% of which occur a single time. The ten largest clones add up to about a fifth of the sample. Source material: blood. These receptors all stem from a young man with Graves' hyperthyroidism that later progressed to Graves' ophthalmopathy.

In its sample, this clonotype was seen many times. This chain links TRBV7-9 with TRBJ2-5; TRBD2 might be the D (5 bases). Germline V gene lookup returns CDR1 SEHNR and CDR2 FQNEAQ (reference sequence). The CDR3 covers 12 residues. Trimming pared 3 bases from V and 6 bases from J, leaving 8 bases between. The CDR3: CASSLGAQTQYF. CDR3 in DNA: TGTGCCAGCAGCTTGGGAGCACAGACCCAGTACTTC.

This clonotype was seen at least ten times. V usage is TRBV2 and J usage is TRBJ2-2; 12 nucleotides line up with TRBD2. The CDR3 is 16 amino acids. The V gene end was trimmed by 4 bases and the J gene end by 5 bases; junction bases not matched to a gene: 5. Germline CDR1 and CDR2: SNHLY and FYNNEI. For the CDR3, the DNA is TGTGCCAGCAGTGCTAGCGGGGGGGCCCGGACCGGGGAGCTGTTTTTT. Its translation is CASSASGGARTGELFF.

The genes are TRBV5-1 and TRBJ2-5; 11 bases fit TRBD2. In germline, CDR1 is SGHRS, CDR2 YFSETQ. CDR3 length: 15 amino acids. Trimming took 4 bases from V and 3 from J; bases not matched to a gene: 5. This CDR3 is CASSRLAGIEETQYF. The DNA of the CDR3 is TGCGCCAGCAGCCGACTAGCGGGGATCGAAGAGACCCAGTACTTC.

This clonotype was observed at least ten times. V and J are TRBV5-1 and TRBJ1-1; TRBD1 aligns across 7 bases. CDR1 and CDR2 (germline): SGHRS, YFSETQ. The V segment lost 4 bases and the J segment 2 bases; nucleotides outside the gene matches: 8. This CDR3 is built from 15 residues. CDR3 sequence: CASSLSGQLNTEAFF. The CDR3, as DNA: TGCGCCAGCAGCCTCTCGGGACAGTTAAACACTGAAGCTTTCTTT.

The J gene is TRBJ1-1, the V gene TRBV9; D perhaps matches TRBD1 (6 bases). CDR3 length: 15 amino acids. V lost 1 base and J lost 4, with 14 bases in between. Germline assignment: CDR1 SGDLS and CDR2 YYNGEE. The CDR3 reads CASSVNRVGCTEAFF. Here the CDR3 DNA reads TGTGCCAGCAGCGTAAACAGGGTTGGGTGCACTGAAGCTTTCTTT.

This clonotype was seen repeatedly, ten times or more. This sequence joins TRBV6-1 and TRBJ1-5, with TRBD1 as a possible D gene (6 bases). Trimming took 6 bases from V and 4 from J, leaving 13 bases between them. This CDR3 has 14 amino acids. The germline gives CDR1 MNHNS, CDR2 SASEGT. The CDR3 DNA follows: TGTGCCAGCAGCCAGGCCAGGGGTAATCAGCCCCAGCATTTT. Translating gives CASSQARGNQPQHF.

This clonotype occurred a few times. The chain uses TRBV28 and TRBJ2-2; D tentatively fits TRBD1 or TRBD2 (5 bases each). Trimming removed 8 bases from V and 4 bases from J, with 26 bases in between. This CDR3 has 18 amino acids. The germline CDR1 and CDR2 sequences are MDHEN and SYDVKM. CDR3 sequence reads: CASYLGGTGPWGTGELFF. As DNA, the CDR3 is TGTGCCAGCTACCTCGGCGGCACGGGGCCCTGGGGCACCGGGGAGCTGTTTTTT.

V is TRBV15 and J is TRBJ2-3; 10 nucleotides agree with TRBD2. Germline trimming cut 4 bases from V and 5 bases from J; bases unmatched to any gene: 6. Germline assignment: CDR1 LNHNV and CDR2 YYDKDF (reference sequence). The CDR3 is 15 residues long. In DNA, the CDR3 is TGTGCCACCAGCAAAGAGCGGGGGGGCTTAGATACGCAGTATTTT. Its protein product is CATSKERGGLDTQYF. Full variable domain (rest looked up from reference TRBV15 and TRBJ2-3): DAMVIQNPRYQVTQFGKPVTLSCSQTLNHNVMYWYQQKSSQAPKLLFHYYDKDFNNEADTPDNFQSRRPNTSFCFLDIRSPGLGDTAMYLCATSKERGGLDTQYFGPGTRLTVL.